This TCR beta chain was recovered during a study of blood T cells in healthy people across ages. The table lists this clonotype with a few counts. With a J-beta primer mix and a sample-barcoded 5' primer, a second PCR ran about 7 to 12 cycles. All cDNA molecules were each tagged by a template-switch adaptor with 12 random nucleotides. TCRdb called the 5' RACE reads again in MiXCR, with one record for every CDR3 protein. The table includes roughly 680,000 distinct CDR3 sequences, under 25% detected once. Donors gave around 10 milliliters of peripheral blood apiece. J was trimmed by 4 bases and V by 4 bases; bases with no gene match: 17. Germline V lookup: CDR1 MDHEN, CDR2 SYDVKM. The CDR3 covers 19 residues.

This clonotype originated in a man aged 70-80 years in good health. The V gene is TRBV28, the J gene TRBJ2-3, with 10 nucleotides matching TRBD1. The sequenced material came from blood. This chain's CDR3 is CASSSPFSGTGVRADTQYF. CDR3 bases: TGTGCCAGCAGTTCTCCCTTCTCCGGGACAGGGGTTCGGGCAGATACGCAGTATTTT.